This entry describes one TCR beta chain. The CDR3 is made up of 13 amino acids. Germline V gene lookup returns CDR1 SGHRS and CDR2 YFSETQ. V was clipped by 0 bases and J by 3 bases, with 7 bases between them. This specimen comes from a study of T cell changes during pregnancy in multiple sclerosis. Data came from immunoSEQ multiplex PCR; TCRdb stores just in-frame clones and leaves some out. The sample lists approximately 60,000 clones, roughly 92% seen once, with 2.5% to 3.5% in the top ten. The material sequenced was CD8+ T cells from peripheral blood mononuclear cells, taken in the second trimester of pregnancy. The chain carries TRBV5-1 and TRBJ2-7; D possibly corresponds to TRBD1 (6 bases). This clonotype was obtained from a female donor with multiple sclerosis, enrolled in a pregnancy study. The DNA of the CDR3 is TGCGCCAGCAGCTTGGCCAGGGGCTACGAGCAGTACTTC. This codes for CASSLARGYEQYF.